This T cell receptor (beta chain) came from a study of CXCR3-negative and CXCR3-positive naive CD8 T cells. cDNA libraries for TRB were generated by 5' RACE incorporating UMI labels. TCRdb reanalyzed the 5' RACE reads, giving one entry per CDR3 protein sequence and no DNA. The sample is made up of roughly 60,000 distinct CDR3 sequences, and the top ten hold around 0.8% of it. As to this clonotype: As yet, its antigen is unknown.

Study findings and constraints: After cryopreservation, CXCR3 expression dropped partially; most assays used fresh PBMCs. Naive cells with CXCR3 showed TRB CDR3s that were more hydrophobic than those in CXCR3-negative naive cells. Memory CD8+ cells showed much lower diversity, while both naive subsets displayed comparably high diversity.

A CD45RO-CCR7+CD27+CD95- phenotype identified naive CD8+ T cells. Sequenced input: naive CXCR3+ CD8+ T cells from blood. As to subset: CD45RO-CCR7+CD27+CD95- naive CD8+ T cells expressing CXCR3 (TNR3+). The sequence derives from a human donor in good health. Some clones in this sample may be carry-over from other donors' samples.

CDR3 protein: CASSFDRSGSYEQYF. The rearrangement uses TRBV6-2 or TRBV6-3 and TRBJ2-7; TCRdb lists TRBD1, though no DNA is available to test this call. Germline-derived CDR1 and CDR2 are MNHEY and SVGEGT. The CDR3 consists of 15 residues.